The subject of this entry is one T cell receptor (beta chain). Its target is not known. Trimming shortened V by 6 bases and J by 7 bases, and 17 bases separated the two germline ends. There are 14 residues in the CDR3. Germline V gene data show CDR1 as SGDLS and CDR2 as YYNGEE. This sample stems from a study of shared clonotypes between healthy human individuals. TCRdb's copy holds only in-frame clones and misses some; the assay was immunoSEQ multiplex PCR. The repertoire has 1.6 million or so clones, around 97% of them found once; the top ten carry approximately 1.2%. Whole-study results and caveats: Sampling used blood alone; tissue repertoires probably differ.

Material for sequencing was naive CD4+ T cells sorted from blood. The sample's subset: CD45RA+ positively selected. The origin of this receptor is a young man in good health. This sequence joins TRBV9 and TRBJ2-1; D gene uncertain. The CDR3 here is CASTRTAVPNEQFF. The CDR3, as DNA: TGTGCCAGCACGAGGACGGCGGTACCAAATGAGCAGTTCTTC.